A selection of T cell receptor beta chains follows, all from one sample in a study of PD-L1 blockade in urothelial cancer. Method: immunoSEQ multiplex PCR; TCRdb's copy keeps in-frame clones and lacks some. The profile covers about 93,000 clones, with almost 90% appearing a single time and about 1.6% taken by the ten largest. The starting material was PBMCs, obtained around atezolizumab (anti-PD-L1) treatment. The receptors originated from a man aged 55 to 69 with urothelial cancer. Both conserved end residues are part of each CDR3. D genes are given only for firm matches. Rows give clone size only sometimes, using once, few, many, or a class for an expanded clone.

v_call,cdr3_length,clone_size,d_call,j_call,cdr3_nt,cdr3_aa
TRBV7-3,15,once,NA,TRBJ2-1,TGTGCCAGCAGCTTAAGGAACTCGAGGGCTGAGGGGCAGTTCTTC,CASSLRNSRAEGQFF
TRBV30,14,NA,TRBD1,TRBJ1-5,TGTGCCTGGAGTGTAATAGGGACAGATCAGCCCCAGCATTTT,CAWSVIGTDQPQHF
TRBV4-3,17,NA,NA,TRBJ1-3,TGCGCCAGCAGCCAAGAGGGCTCCGGGACTAGTGGAAACACCATATATTTT,CASSQEGSGTSGNTIYF
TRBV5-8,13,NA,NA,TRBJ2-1,NA,CASSLVGTGTTFF
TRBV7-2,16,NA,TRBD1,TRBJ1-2,TGTGCCAGCAGCTTCCATGGGACAGAACCTAACTATGGCTACACCTTC,CASSFHGTEPNYGYTF
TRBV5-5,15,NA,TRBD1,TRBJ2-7,TGTGCCAGCAGACCATTACAGGGGACACTTGGCGAGCAGTACTTC,CASRPLQGTLGEQYF
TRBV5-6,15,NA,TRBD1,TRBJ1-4,TGTGCCAGCAGCTTGGTAGCAGGGGGGAATGAAAAACTGTTTTTT,CASSLVAGGNEKLFF
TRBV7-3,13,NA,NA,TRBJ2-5,TGTGCCAGCTCGACAGGAGTCCAAGAGACCCAGTACTTC,CASSTGVQETQYF
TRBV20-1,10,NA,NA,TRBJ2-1,TGCAGTGCTTTCGGCAATGAGCAGTTCTTC,CSAFGNEQFF
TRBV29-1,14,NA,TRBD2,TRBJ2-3,TGCAGCGTTCAGACTAGCGGGGGGGCCTCAACGCAGTATTTT,CSVQTSGGASTQYF
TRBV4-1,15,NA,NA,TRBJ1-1,TGCGCCAGCAGCCAAGATAGGGTCGGGGATACTGAAGCTTTCTTT,CASSQDRVGDTEAFF
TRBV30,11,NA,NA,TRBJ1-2,TGTGCCTGGAGTGTCCCTTATGGCTACACCTTC,CAWSVPYGYTF
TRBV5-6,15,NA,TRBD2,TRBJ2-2,TGTGCCAGCAGCTTAGCGGGAGAGGGCACCGGGGAGCTGTTTTTT,CASSLAGEGTGELFF
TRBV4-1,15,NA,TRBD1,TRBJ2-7,TGCGCCAGCAGCCAAGCCCGGGACAGGGGCTACGAGCAGTACTTC,CASSQARDRGYEQYF
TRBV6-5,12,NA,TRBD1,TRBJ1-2,TGTGCCAGCAGCAAGGGGGCCTATGGCTACACCTTC,CASSKGAYGYTF
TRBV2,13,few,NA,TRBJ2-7,TGTGCCAGCAGTGACTCACAGATCTACGAGCAGTACTTC,CASSDSQIYEQYF
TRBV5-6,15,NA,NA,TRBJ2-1,TGTGCCAGCAGCCCAGGACTAAGCTCCTACAATGAGCAGTTCTTC,CASSPGLSSYNEQFF
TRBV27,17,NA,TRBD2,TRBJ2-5,TGTGCCAGCAGCGCGGGACTAGTTTTAGGCGGTGGTGAGACCCAGTACTTC,CASSAGLVLGGGETQYF
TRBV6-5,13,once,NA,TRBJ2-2,TGTGCCAGCAGTAAGAGGGGGACCGGGGAGCTGTTTTTT,CASSKRGTGELFF
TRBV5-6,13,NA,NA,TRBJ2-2,TGTGCCAGCAGCTTCCCAGGGACCGGGGAGCTGTTTTTT,CASSFPGTGELFF
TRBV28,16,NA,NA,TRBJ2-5,TGTGCCAGCAGTCCCTCGAAACAGGGTGGATCAGAGACCCAGTACTTC,CASSPSKQGGSETQYF
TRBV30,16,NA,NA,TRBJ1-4,TGTGCCTGGAGTGTACGACGGAGGCACATTAATGAAAAACTGTTTTTT,CAWSVRRRHINEKLFF
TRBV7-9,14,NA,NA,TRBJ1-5,TGTGCCAGCAGCTTAAATGCGGGGAATCAGCCCCAGCATTTT,CASSLNAGNQPQHF
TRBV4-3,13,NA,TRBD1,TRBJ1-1,TGCGCCAGCACTGGACAGGGGAACACTGAAGCTTTCTTT,CASTGQGNTEAFF
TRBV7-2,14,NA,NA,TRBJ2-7,TGTGCCAGCAGCATCCGACGGGGTTCCTACGAGCAGTACTTC,CASSIRRGSYEQYF
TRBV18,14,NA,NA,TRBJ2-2,TGTGCCAGCTCACCGCAGGGAACCTTGGGGGAGCTGTTTTTT,CASSPQGTLGELFF
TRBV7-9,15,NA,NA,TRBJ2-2,TGTGCCAGCAGCTTAGGGGACTTCAACACCGGGGAGCTGTTTTTT,CASSLGDFNTGELFF
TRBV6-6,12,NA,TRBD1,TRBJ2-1,TGTGCCAGCAGTTACGGGACAGCGGCCACAGTCTTC,CASSYGTAATVF
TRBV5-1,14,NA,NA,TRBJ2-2,TGCGCCAGCAGCGCGGCGACAGCCACCGGGGAGCTGTTTTTT,CASSAATATGELFF
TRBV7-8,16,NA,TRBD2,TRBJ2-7,TGTGCCAGCAGCTTGGGGGGGGACGGCCCCGCGGCCGAGCAGTACTTC,CASSLGGDGPAAEQYF
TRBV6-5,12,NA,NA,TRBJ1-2,TGTGCCAGCAGTTACTGGGGGGACGGCTACACCTTC,CASSYWGDGYTF
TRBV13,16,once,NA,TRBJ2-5,TGTGCCAGCAGCTCCGGCGCCCTAAGGACTCAAGAGACCCAGTACTTC,CASSSGALRTQETQYF